These T cell receptor beta chains were read from a single sample in a study of OX40 agonist ivuxolimab in advanced cancers. TCRdb's table, derived via immunoSEQ multiplex PCR, lists solely in-frame clones and lacks some. The sample shows 50,000 or so clones, around 93% of them seen only once. The material sequenced was CD4+ or CD8+ T cells sorted from blood, taken in a trial of the OX40 agonist ivuxolimab. The receptor source for this set is an adult with an advanced solid tumor such as melanoma, head and neck, liver or kidney cancer. Each CDR3 is given with its conserved first and last residue. D genes are given only for firm matches. A clone size is listed for some rows: how often the clone was seen (once, few, many), or a class if it is expanded.

11 TRBJ2-7 . once TRBV10-2 TGCGCCAGCAGTGAGGGATACGAGCAGTACTTC CASSEGYEQYF
14 TRBJ1-5 . . TRBV2 TGTGCCAGCAGTGCCGGCCATTCATTGGAGCCCCAGCATTTT CASSAGHSLEPQHF
12 TRBJ2-7 . . TRBV29-1 TGCAGCGTTGAGGGACGCCACTACGAGCAGTACTTC CSVEGRHYEQYF
16 TRBJ2-3 TRBD2 . TRBV4-2 TGTGCCAGCAGCCCTTTCGGGGGGAGGAGCACAGATACGCAGTATTTT CASSPFGGRSTDTQYF
15 TRBJ2-2 . once TRBV28 TGTGCCAGCAGTTTCCGAGGGAGAGGAACCGGGGAGCTGTTTTTT CASSFRGRGTGELFF
13 TRBJ2-3 . . TRBV10-3 TGTGCCATCAGTGGAGGGGGGGCAGATACGCAGTATTTT CAISGGGADTQYF
16 TRBJ2-7 . . TRBV5-1 TGCGCCAGCAGCTTGGATCAGGGGTGGGTCTTTTACGAGCAGTACTTC CASSLDQGWVFYEQYF
14 TRBJ1-1 TRBD1 . TRBV13 TGTGCCAGCAGTGACAGGGGATGGGGCACTGAAGCTTTCTTT CASSDRGWGTEAFF
15 TRBJ1-4 . . TRBV5-4 TGTGCCAGCAGGTCTGAGAGACAGGACGATGAAAAACTGTTTTTT CASRSERQDDEKLFF
12 TRBJ2-1 TRBD1 once TRBV27 TGTGCCAGCAGTCGACAGGGGAATGAGCAGTTCTTC CASSRQGNEQFF
15 TRBJ1-2 TRBD1 . TRBV29-1 TGCAGCGTTGAGGCACAGGGGGCCGATAACTATGGCTACACCTTC CSVEAQGADNYGYTF
14 TRBJ2-7 . . TRBV4-1 TGCGCCAGCAGCCAAGGTGGAAGGGGATACGAGCAGTACTTC CASSQGGRGYEQYF
13 TRBJ1-2 . . TRBV15 TGTGCCACCAGCATAAGACAGGTCTATGGCTACACCTTC CATSIRQVYGYTF
14 TRBJ2-7 TRBD2 . TRBV7-3 TGTGCCAGCAGCCTTCCTCCTAGCGGCTACGAGCAGTACTTC CASSLPPSGYEQYF
13 TRBJ2-7 . . TRBV27 TGTGCCAGCAGTTTAACAGGCCCCTACGAGCAGTACTTC CASSLTGPYEQYF
15 TRBJ2-1 TRBD2 . TRBV5-5 TGTGCCAGCAGCTTACATGGTAGCGGGTTAGATGAGCAGTTCTTC CASSLHGSGLDEQFF
16 TRBJ2-1 TRBD2 . TRBV27 TGTGCCAGCAGTTTATCGACCTCTAGCGGATACAATGAGCAGTTCTTC CASSLSTSSGYNEQFF
16 TRBJ2-7 . . TRBV7-2 TGTGCCAGCAGCTTAGCCACAGCTACCGAGGCCTACGAGCAGTACTTC CASSLATATEAYEQYF
14 TRBJ2-7 TRBD2 . TRBV28 TGTGCCAGCAGTTGGGCGGGAGGGGAATACGAGCAGTACTTC CASSWAGGEYEQYF
12 TRBJ2-2 . . TRBV29-1 TGCAGCGTTGGGGGGACCACCGGGGAGCTGTTTTTT CSVGGTTGELFF
14 TRBJ2-1 . . TRBV10-2 TGCGCCAGCAGTGAGTCGGGCATCAACAATGAGCAGTTCTTC CASSESGINNEQFF
16 TRBJ2-5 TRBD2 . TRBV7-2 TGTGCCAGCAGCTTCCCAAGACTAGCGGGAGTGGAGACCCAGTACTTC CASSFPRLAGVETQYF
13 TRBJ2-2 . . TRBV11-2 TGTGCCGCCCGACAGATGAACACCGGGGAGCTGTTTTTT CAARQMNTGELFF
12 TRBJ1-1 . . TRBV11-2 TGTGCCAGCAGGAGGGGAAACACTGAAGCTTTCTTT CASRRGNTEAFF
14 TRBJ2-1 . . TRBV10-3 TGTGCCATCAGTACGGGAGTCTCCTACAATGAGCAGTTCTTC CAISTGVSYNEQFF
15 TRBJ2-5 . . TRBV19 TGTGCCAGTAGTATAGACCAAGCTCACCAAGAGACCCAGTACTTC CASSIDQAHQETQYF
12 TRBJ1-1 . . TRBV9 TGTGCCAGCAGCCCAGGACAGCCTGAAGCTTTCTTT CASSPGQPEAFF
15 TRBJ2-1 TRBD2 . TRBV29-1 TGCAGCGTTTATACCGGGACTAGCGGGATAAATGAGCAGTTCTTC CSVYTGTSGINEQFF
16 TRBJ1-5 TRBD1 . TRBV6-5 TGTGCCAGCAGTTACTCGTACAACAGGGGGCCCCAGCCCCAGCATTTT CASSYSYNRGPQPQHF
14 TRBJ2-2 . . TRBV6-5 TGTGCCAGCAGACCCGGACGGAACACCGGGGAGCTGTTTTTT CASRPGRNTGELFF
13 TRBJ2-7 TRBD1 . TRBV10-3 TGTGCCATCCGGGACAGGGGGTTCTACGAGCAGTACTTC CAIRDRGFYEQYF
16 TRBJ2-5 TRBD2 . TRBV28 TGTGCCAGCACCTGGGGGGCGGGAGGAGGAAAAGAGACCCAGTACTTC CASTWGAGGGKETQYF
13 TRBJ1-5 . . TRBV27 TGTGCCAGCAGTTGGCAGGGTGGGCAGCCCCAGCATTTT CASSWQGGQPQHF
16 TRBJ2-5 . . TRBV5-1 TGCGCCAGCAGCTTGGAGGCGACTGGGTACCAAGAGACCCAGTACTTC CASSLEATGYQETQYF
17 TRBJ2-7 . . TRBV4-3 TGCGCCAGCAGCGCGAATCCGAGGGGGGGCCTGCACTACGAGCAGTACTTC CASSANPRGGLHYEQYF
17 TRBJ1-1 TRBD1 . TRBV7-8 TGTGCCAGCAGCCCCCCCAGAACAGGGGACAGGAACACTGAAGCTTTCTTT CASSPPRTGDRNTEAFF
13 TRBJ2-5 . . TRBV4-1 TGCGCCAGCAGCCAAGTACTCGAGGGGACCCAGTACTTC CASSQVLEGTQYF
11 TRBJ1-1 . . TRBV27 TGTGCCAGCAGTTTCCAGACTGAAGCTTTCTTT CASSFQTEAFF
15 TRBJ1-2 TRBD1 . TRBV6-7 TGTGCCAGCACCGAACGACAGGGGAGGCGTTATGGCTACACCTTC CASTERQGRRYGYTF
15 TRBJ2-7 TRBD2 once TRBV4-3 TGCGCCAGCAGCCAAGATTTCGGGGGGACCTACGAGCAGTACTTC CASSQDFGGTYEQYF
19 TRBJ2-1 TRBD2 . TRBV4-3 TGCGCCAGCAGCCAAGATTTCCTAGCGGGCACCACATCCTACAATGAGCAGTTCTTC CASSQDFLAGTTSYNEQFF
14 TRBJ2-1 TRBD2 . TRBV29-1 TGCAGCGGATATCCGGGAGGGCCCTACAATGAGCAGTTCTTC CSGYPGGPYNEQFF
15 TRBJ2-7 TRBD2 . TRBV15 TGTGCCACCAGGGAAGGACTAGCGGTAACCTACGAGCAGTACTTC CATREGLAVTYEQYF
15 TRBJ2-3 TRBD2 . TRBV7-2 TGTGCCAGCAGACCATTTAGCGGGGGGACAGATACGCAGTATTTT CASRPFSGGTDTQYF